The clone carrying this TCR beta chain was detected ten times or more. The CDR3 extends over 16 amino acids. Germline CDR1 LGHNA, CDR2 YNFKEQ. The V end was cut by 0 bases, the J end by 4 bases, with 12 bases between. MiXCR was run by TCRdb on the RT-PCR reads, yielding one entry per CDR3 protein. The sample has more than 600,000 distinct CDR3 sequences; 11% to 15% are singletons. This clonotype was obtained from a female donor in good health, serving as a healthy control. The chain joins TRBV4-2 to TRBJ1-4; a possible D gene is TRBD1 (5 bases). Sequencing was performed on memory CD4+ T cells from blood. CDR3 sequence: CASSQDYRQINEKLFF. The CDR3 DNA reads TGTGCCAGCAGCCAAGACTATCGACAGATTAATGAAAAACTGTTTTTT.